This TCR beta chain was sequenced for a study of monozygotic twins with inflammatory bowel disease. Whole blood without T cell sorting served as the source of isolated total RNA. Study conclusions and caveats: IBD patients exhibited fewer clonotypes shared with other individuals than healthy twins, particularly with disease activity. The co-twins with IBD showed lower TCRbeta diversity (inverse Simpson) than their healthy siblings.

To note about this clonotype: Its antigen remains unidentified.

TCRdb re-called the 5' RACE reads; every CDR3 protein appears as one record, without DNA. The sample table includes 400,000 or so distinct CDR3 sequences. CDR3 length: 18 amino acids. Germline loops: CDR1 MDHEN, CDR2 SYDVKM. The sequenced sample consisted of blood. The chain combines TRBV28 with TRBJ2-5; absent DNA, TCRdb's TRBD1 call cannot be checked. This TCR was sampled from a human donor with ulcerative colitis or Crohn's disease, or a healthy co-twin of an affected twin (not recorded which). The CDR3 spells CASSLRFGTDGSQETQYF.